The 13 T cell receptor beta chains below were found in one sample sequenced in a study of PD-L1 blockade in urothelial cancer. Only in-frame clones appear in the TCRdb table, and some are missing; sequencing was by immunoSEQ multiplex PCR. The profile shows tens of thousands of clones, 65% to 90% of them singletons. The time point denotes: pretreatment peripheral blood. The specimen was PBMCs, collected around atezolizumab (anti-PD-L1) treatment. The receptors were sampled from a man between 60 and 70 years old with urothelial cancer.

The chain uses TRBV2 and TRBJ1-3; D remains unclear. Germline-derived CDR1 and CDR2 are SNHLY and FYNNEI. Trimming removed 9 bases at V and 0 bases at J, with 3 bases between. The CDR3 totals 11 residues. The CDR3 nucleotides read TGTGCCAGTAGCTCTGGAAACACCATATATTTT. Amino acids: CASSSGNTIYF.

V gene TRBV6-1 combines with J gene TRBJ1-6; D possibly corresponds to TRBD1 (6 bases). This CDR3 contains 19 residues. Looked up from germline, CDR1 is MNHNS and CDR2 is SASEGT. The germline V and J ends were trimmed by 2 bases and 7 bases, with 24 bases remaining between them. The CDR3: CASSERLLGAERKNSPLHF. CDR3 DNA: TGTGCCAGCAGTGAACGCCTTTTGGGGGCGGAGAGAAAGAATTCACCCCTCCACTTT.

This clone counts as medium-sized. DNA of the CDR3: TGCGCCAGCAGCACGACAGGGGGCTGGACTGAAGCTTTCTTT. The encoded protein is CASSTTGGWTEAFF. V usage is TRBV5-1 and J usage is TRBJ1-1; 10 nucleotides line up with TRBD1. The CDR3 totals 14 residues. V lost 4 bases to trimming and J lost 5 bases; unmatched junction nucleotides: 5. Germline V CDR1 and CDR2: SGHRS, YFSETQ.

This clone came up a few times. The chain links TRBV5-1 to TRBJ1-3, with D possibly being TRBD1 (5 bases). CDR3 length: 16 amino acids. Germline CDR1 and CDR2: SGHRS and YFSETQ. Trimming pared 1 base from V and 4 bases from J, leaving 15 bases between. The CDR3 DNA follows: TGCGCCAGCAGCTTGACCAACCAGGGTCTAGGAAACACCATATATTTT. Translating gives CASSLTNQGLGNTIYF.

The J gene is TRBJ1-6, the V gene TRBV6-1; 8 bases align to TRBD1. Looked up from germline, CDR1 is MNHNS and CDR2 is SASEGT. The V gene end was trimmed by 3 bases and the J gene end by 9 bases; junction bases not matched to a gene: 7. The CDR3 covers 15 residues. The CDR3 DNA sequence: TGTGCCAGCAGTGAGTACAGGGGGATGGGTTCACCCCTCCACTTT. It specifies CASSEYRGMGSPLHF.

V usage is TRBV28 and J usage is TRBJ2-3; D is perhaps TRBD2 (5 bases). This CDR3 has 13 amino acids. V was cut by 6 bases and J by 5 bases, with 12 bases left in between. Per the germline V gene, CDR1 is MDHEN and CDR2 is SYDVKM. DNA of the CDR3: TGTGCCAGCAGCCCCGGAGGAGGAGATACGCAGTATTTT. Translation gives CASSPGGGDTQYF.

V and J are TRBV6-5 and TRBJ1-1, with D possibly TRBD1 on 6 matching bases. The CDR3 is 16 amino acids. Germline V gene sequence: CDR1 MNHEY, CDR2 SVGAGI. Trimming removed 3 bases from V and 1 base from J, with 15 bases in between. The CDR3 loop reads CASSYSGGQKNTEAFF. The DNA of the CDR3 is TGTGCCAGCAGTTATTCCGGCGGACAGAAGAACACTGAAGCTTTCTTT.

The chain recombines TRBV19 with TRBJ1-1, with a weak D call TRBD1 (5 bases). This CDR3 has 14 amino acids. V gave up 5 bases and J gave up 1 base, with 11 bases separating them. The V gene's germline CDR1 is LNHDA and CDR2 SQIVND (reference sequence). CDR3 sequence (DNA): TGTGCCAGTAGTTTTGGGGGAGGGAACACTGAAGCTTTCTTT. Translation: CASSFGGGNTEAFF.

The chain carries TRBV11-2 and TRBJ1-6, with a weak D call TRBD1 (5 bases). V was clipped by 5 bases and J by 9 bases, with 17 bases between them. Germline CDR1 is SGHAT and CDR2 is FQNNGV. The CDR3 is 15 residues long. CDR3 coding DNA: TGTGCCAGCAGCCCCCCGGGGGGGGAAGGTTCACCCCTCCACTTT. The encoded protein is CASSPPGGEGSPLHF.

The chain has TRBV5-1 and TRBJ1-6; weak D call: TRBD1 (5 bases). This CDR3 region has 17 residues. Germline V gene lookup returns CDR1 SGHRS and CDR2 YFSETQ. V lost 4 bases and J 7 bases, leaving 21 bases between the germline ends. The CDR3 protein is CASSPRDGPSGNSPLHF. CDR3 nucleotides: TGCGCCAGCAGCCCTCGGGACGGACCTAGCGGAAATTCACCCCTCCACTTT.

The chain links TRBV6-1 to TRBJ2-7, with 9 nucleotides matching TRBD1. Per germline, CDR1 MNHNS and CDR2 SASEGT. V shed 3 bases and J 4 bases; nucleotides not matched to a gene: 4. The CDR3 runs to 14 residues. Written as DNA, the CDR3 is TGTGCCAGCAGTGAGGGACAGGGAGGGTACGAGCAGTACTTC. It encodes CASSEGQGGYEQYF.

The chain employs TRBV7-9 and TRBJ2-5, with 7 bases lining up with TRBD1. Germline CDR1 is SEHNR and CDR2 is FQNEAQ (reference sequence). With 5 bases clipped from V and 0 bases from J, the junction kept 9 bases outside the gene matches. This CDR3 comprises 16 residues. The CDR3 DNA sequence: TGTGCCAGCAGCAAAGGGACAGCAATGTACCAAGAGACCCAGTACTTC. Protein product: CASSKGTAMYQETQYF.

The chain has TRBV19 and TRBJ1-3; D not certain. Between the trimmed V and J ends, which lost 5 bases and 0 bases, there was a span of 11 bases. This CDR3 is 15 amino acids long. Germline lookup yields CDR1 LNHDA and CDR2 SQIVND (reference sequence). The CDR3 DNA follows: TGTGCCAGTAGTCATAACAGTCTCTCTGGAAACACCATATATTTT. The encoded protein is CASSHNSLSGNTIYF.